This entry concerns a single T cell receptor beta chain. The antigen is unknown. This record comes from a study of cytomegalovirus exposure and HLA in healthy donors. Germline-derived CDR1 and CDR2 are KGHSH and LQKENI. Trimming left V 0 bases short and J 10 bases short, with 19 bases between. The CDR3 is 16 residues long. Only in-frame clones appear in the TCRdb table, and some are missing; sequencing was by immunoSEQ multiplex PCR. The sample records approximately 190,000 clones, around four fifths being singletons. Regarding the study as a whole: It was found in a later analysis that first-cohort TCR clusters tended to co-occur in the 100 to 150 validation repertoires.

The donors were members of the validation cohort, which comprised about 120 subjects and was separate from the first cohort of more than 500 subjects. This TCR was recovered from a young man in good health and CMV-seropositive. Sequencing input: PBMCs. V is TRBV18 and J is TRBJ2-1, with D perhaps TRBD1 (6 bases). CDR3 nucleotides: TGTGCCAGCTCACCACCCGACAGGACCCTAAAATGGGAGCAGTTCTTC. It codes for CASSPPDRTLKWEQFF.